These 16 T cell receptor beta chains were all obtained from the same sample, sequenced in a study of cytomegalovirus exposure and HLA in healthy donors. In the PCR, 60 Vbeta and 13 Jbeta primers were used. Clones were sequenced by immunoSEQ multiplex PCR, and TCRdb holds only the in-frame ones, with some missing. The sample lists under 140,000 clones; 75% to 90% were seen once. The sequenced sample consisted of PBMCs. The receptor source for this set is a man aged 35-49 years in good health and CMV-seronegative.

The chain employs TRBV5-4 and TRBJ2-7, with 9 bases fitting TRBD1. The CDR3 has 14 amino acids. Losses at the gene ends were 3 bases for V and 3 bases for J; bases not matched to a gene: 4. Germline assignment: CDR1 SGHNT and CDR2 YYREEE (reference sequence). CDR3 sequence: CASSYRDRDYEQYF. DNA for the CDR3: TGTGCCAGCAGCTACCGGGACAGGGACTACGAGCAGTACTTC.

V is TRBV5-6 and J is TRBJ1-1, with D possibly matching TRBD1 (5 bases). The germline CDR1 and CDR2 sequences are SGHDT and YYEEEE. Trimming removed 4 bases at V and 1 base at J, with 8 bases between. The CDR3 has 13 residues. In DNA, the CDR3 is TGTGCCAGCAGCCGGAGGGGGAACACTGAAGCTTTCTTT. Residues: CASSRRGNTEAFF. The full variable domain, completed using reference TRBV5-6 and TRBJ1-1, is DAGVTQSPTHLIKTRGQQVTLRCSPKSGHDTVSWYQQALGQGPQFIFQYYEEEERQRGNFPDRFSGHQFPNYSSELNVNALLLGDSALYLCASSRRGNTEAFFGQGTRLTVV.

The chain has TRBV5-4 and TRBJ2-7, with a possible D match to TRBD1 (6 bases). The CDR3 contains 16 residues. V was shortened by 3 bases and J by 4 bases, with 20 bases between the two germline ends. Germline V lookup: CDR1 SGHNT, CDR2 YYREEE (reference sequence). The CDR3 DNA follows: TGTGCCAGCAGCTCCGGTACAGGGACGCGTGGGTACGAGCAGTACTTC. This sequence encodes CASSSGTGTRGYEQYF.

This clone was seen only a few times. V usage is TRBV19 and J usage is TRBJ1-4; 7 positions match TRBD1. V trimming: 1 base; J trimming: 7 bases; junction bases outside the gene matches: 6. Germline CDR1 reads LNHDA; CDR2 reads SQIVND (reference sequence). The CDR3 consists of 15 residues. CDR3 coding DNA: TGTGCCAGTAGTATAGTGACAGGGAGCAGTGAAAAACTGTTTTTT. Encoded protein: CASSIVTGSSEKLFF.

This sequence joins TRBV9 and TRBJ1-1, with a possible D match to TRBD1 (6 bases). The germline CDR1 and CDR2 sequences are SGDLS and YYNGEE. V lost 0 bases to trimming and J lost 4 bases, with 16 bases between them. There are 16 residues in the CDR3. The CDR3 DNA reads TGTGCCAGCAGCGTAGACCAGGGGTACCCGGGCACTGAAGCTTTCTTT. It translates to CASSVDQGYPGTEAFF.

The chain employs TRBV28 and TRBJ1-1; D not certain. Trimming took 3 bases from V and 5 from J, leaving 13 bases between them. The CDR3 runs 14 residues. The germline CDR1 and CDR2 sequences are MDHEN and SYDVKM. CDR3 sequence (DNA): TGTGCCAGCAGTTTCCCACCTGGACTGACTGAAGCTTTCTTT. It is translated as CASSFPPGLTEAFF.

The chain joins TRBV27 to TRBJ1-4; TRBD1 is a possible D gene (6 bases). Trimming left V 10 bases short and J 8 bases short, with 17 bases between. Germline CDR1 reads MNHEY; CDR2 reads SMNVEV (reference sequence). This CDR3 is 13 amino acids long. In DNA, the CDR3 is TGTGCCACTCTCGGGGGGCCTGGGGAAAAACTGTTTTTT. Amino acids: CATLGGPGEKLFF. The whole variable domain, filled in from reference TRBV27 and TRBJ1-4, reads EAQVTQNPRYLITVTGKKLTVTCSQNMNHEYMSWYRQDPGLGLRQIYYSMNVEVTDKGDVPEGYKVSRKEKRNFPLILESPSPNQTSLYFCATLGGPGEKLFFGSGTQLSVL.

This chain connects TRBV6-6 to TRBJ1-5, with 10 bases fitting TRBD1. This CDR3 has 14 amino acids. Germline CDR1 is MNHNY and CDR2 is SVGAGI (reference sequence). V was clipped by 6 bases and J by 7 bases; unmatched bases: 6. The CDR3 bases are TGTGCCAGCAGGACAGGGGGCACGGAGCAGCCCCAGCATTTT. Its translation is CASRTGGTEQPQHF.

In regard to this clone: Additional DNA sequences in this sample encode the identical CDR3. The V call is TRBV5-1, the J call TRBJ2-3, with 10 bases identical to TRBD2. The V gene end was trimmed by 0 bases and the J gene end by 3 bases; junction bases not matched to a gene: 10. There are 18 residues in the CDR3. The germline V gene has CDR1 SGHRS and CDR2 YFSETQ. Here the CDR3 reads CASSLARTSGEITDTQYF. CDR3 nucleotide sequence: TGCGCCAGCAGCTTGGCCAGAACTAGCGGGGAAATAACAGATACGCAGTATTTT.

The V call is TRBV18, the J call TRBJ2-7, with 9 positions matching TRBD1. This CDR3 is 15 amino acids long. Germline CDR1 KGHSH, CDR2 LQKENI. Losses at the gene ends were 3 bases for V and 1 base for J; bases not matched to a gene: 4. The DNA for the CDR3 is TGTGCCAGCTCACCGGGACAGGGAGGTTCCTACGAGCAGTACTTC. Its translation is CASSPGQGGSYEQYF. Drawing the rest from reference TRBV18 and TRBJ2-7, the complete variable domain is NAGVMQNPRHLVRRRGQEARLRCSPMKGHSHVYWYRQLPEEGLKFMVYLQKENIIDESGMPKERFSAEFPKEGPSILRIQQVVRGDSAAYFCASSPGQGGSYEQYFGPGTRLTVT.

Of note for this clone: One end of the junction fails to match germline, which may point to a read error. The V call is TRBV7-9, the J call TRBJ1-2; TRBD1 matches 7 bases. Germline CDR1 reads SEHNR; CDR2 reads FQNEAQ (reference sequence). The CDR3 extends over 12 amino acids. The CDR3 DNA reads TGTGCCAGCAGGTTAGGGGGCGGCGGCTACACCTTC. This sequence encodes CASRLGGGGYTF.

This clone was detected once. The chain uses TRBV18 and TRBJ2-7; tentative D call: TRBD2 (5 bases). The V end lost 5 bases, the J end lost 0 bases, and 14 bases lay between the germline ends. The CDR3 runs to 15 residues. Germline V CDR1 and CDR2: KGHSH, LQKENI. The CDR3 sequence: CASSSGPSNSYEQYF. The CDR3 coding sequence is TGTGCCAGCTCAAGCGGTCCCTCTAACTCCTACGAGCAGTACTTC.

This clone has only a few counts. Written as DNA, the CDR3 is TGTGCCAGCAGTTTAGAGGGGAGGGGCACAGATACGCAGTATTTT. Residues: CASSLEGRGTDTQYF. The V gene is TRBV27, the J gene TRBJ2-3; 7 positions agree with TRBD2. Germline lookup yields CDR1 MNHEY and CDR2 SMNVEV (reference sequence). The ends lost 2 bases at V and 1 base at J; junction bases unmatched: 3. The CDR3 runs 15 residues.

The chain carries TRBV5-5 and TRBJ2-1, with unresolved D. The CDR3 spans 15 residues. Trimming left V 0 bases short and J 7 bases short, with 14 bases between. CDR1 is SGHKS, CDR2 YYEKEE, per germline (reference sequence). The CDR3, as DNA: TGTGCCAGCAGCTTGGACTTAATACGTATTAATGAGCAGTTCTTC. Its protein product is CASSLDLIRINEQFF.

The chain employs TRBV5-4 and TRBJ2-5, with 7 positions matching TRBD1. This CDR3 has 16 amino acids. Germline V gene lookup returns CDR1 SGHNT and CDR2 YYREEE (reference sequence). With V trimmed by 4 bases and J by 2 bases, 11 bases remained unmatched. Here the CDR3 DNA reads TGTGCCAGCAGCCGACCCCGACAGGGCGCACAAGAGACCCAGTACTTC. Translation gives CASSRPRQGAQETQYF. The complete variable domain, with remaining parts taken from reference TRBV5-4 and TRBJ2-5, reads ETGVTQSPTHLIKTRGQQVTLRCSSQSGHNTVSWYQQALGQGPQFIFQYYREEENGRGNFPPRFSGLQFPNYSSELNVNALELDDSALYLCASSRPRQGAQETQYFGPGTRLLVL.

The rearrangement links TRBV15 to TRBJ1-2, with D perhaps TRBD1 (5 bases). V dropped 0 bases and J dropped 0 bases, with 20 bases sitting between them. The CDR3 has 19 amino acids. Germline loops: CDR1 LNHNV, CDR2 YYDKDF (reference sequence). CDR3 nucleotides: TGTGCCACCAGCAGAGATTTAGGGCCCGGCGGGGCTGCTAACTATGGCTACACCTTC. Protein sequence: CATSRDLGPGGAANYGYTF. Full variable domain (rest looked up from reference TRBV15 and TRBJ1-2): DAMVIQNPRYQVTQFGKPVTLSCSQTLNHNVMYWYQQKSSQAPKLLFHYYDKDFNNEADTPDNFQSRRPNTSFCFLDIRSPGLGDTAMYLCATSRDLGPGGAANYGYTFGSGTRLTVV.